This entry is about one T cell receptor (beta chain). It has no known antigen specificity. Per-base qualities were not stored, and no clone one base away is much larger. TCRbeta CDR3 regions were amplified from genomic DNA by means of the immunoSEQ Assay, a bias-controlled multiplex PCR. Per the original workflow: Within the assay, amplification of reference gene primers was used to estimate how many nucleated cells each sample contained. To quantify the absolute abundance of each unique TCRbeta CDR3 rearrangement, sequence reads were collapsed and filtered. For each sample, productive Simpson clonality was calculated as the square root of Simpson's diversity index over productive rearrangements. TCRdb retrieved this table from immuneACCESS and kept in-frame rearrangements only. Not all clones are present; in checked studies, unresolved V genes account for under half, and no reason is known for the remainder. The V and J calls and the clone size are those of that table, but D and trimming were determined from the DNA. This sample holds 120,000 to 150,000 clones; about 88% were observed only once. Approximately 2.4% of the sample is taken by the ten largest.

This specimen belongs to a study of blood T cell repertoires in COVID-19 (dated by TCRdb to about 2020). Broadly, across the study: Samples from collaborators originated in the United States, Italy and Spain and spanned both the acute and convalescent phases of COVID-19. The prospective study material was composed of cDNA or gDNA derived from T cells, B-cell-depleted T cells, or PBMCs. Deeply sampled blood TCRbeta repertoires from subjects exposed to, actively infected with, or recovered from COVID-19 were included in the dataset. A de-identified subject ID, COVID-19 status, age in years and sex were almost always included in the sample metadata. The repertoires were released in a freely available public database meant as a resource for research on the immune response to SARS-CoV-2. Where available, HLA class I and class II types were obtained from metadata supplied by the sample provider rather than from assay-based typing. The samples were drawn from two sources: the first 160 participants of the ongoing ImmuneRACE study, and about 1,300 subjects contributed by 6 global collaborators.

Broad study findings and their caveats: How much clinical and demographic metadata was included differed by source and by participant, and the metadata was provided uncurated.

One collaborating source in Seattle enrolled patients while the patients were actively infected and followed the patients over time throughout the course of disease. Each collaborating institution followed its own protocols to collect whole blood in K2EDTA tubes. For TCRbeta analysis, collaborators shipped samples as frozen whole blood, isolated PBMCs, or DNA extracted from either of those sample types. The germline ends are 17 bases apart after V is trimmed by 8 bases and J by 1 base. CDR1 LNHNV and CDR2 YYDKDF were looked up in the germline V gene (reference sequence). The CDR3 covers 15 residues, taking in both the cysteine and the phenylalanine. The DNA shown is the 45-base CDR3, in frame from base 1.

The chain employs TRBV15 and TRBJ1-1; TRBD1 is a possible D gene, resting on 6 matching bases. This clonotype was sampled from a human donor with COVID-19, enrolled during active disease. The donor label of this sample is uncertain. Sequencing input: peripheral blood. CDR3 sequence: CATAEGDAKNTEAFF. The DNA is as follows: TGTGCCACCGCCGAGGGGGACGCGAAGAACACTGAAGCTTTCTTT.